Below are 9 T cell receptor beta chains sequenced from a single sample in a study of blood T cells in healthy people across ages. A second PCR, run for about 7 to 11 cycles, used a sample-barcoded 5' primer plus a J-beta primer mix. TCRdb ran MiXCR on the 5' RACE reads and lists one entry per CDR3 protein. The sample shows 900,000 to 950,000 distinct CDR3 sequences, almost 30% of them seen only once. These same records also appear under a second study, on T cells of mothers and their children.

The source material was blood. Receptors originate from a woman in her 40s in good health.

In regard to this clonotype: Given a much more abundant clone one base away, this may be a read error. The CDR3 loop is CASSAPRQAGEQYF. CDR3 nucleotide sequence: TGTGCCAGCAGCGCACCGAGACAGGCGGGCGAGCAGTACTTC. This chain links TRBV12-3 or TRBV12-4 with TRBJ2-7, with a possible D match to TRBD1 (6 bases). The CDR3 sequence is 14 residues long. The V gene lost 6 bases and the J gene lost 6 bases, with 18 bases spanning the gap.

To note about this clonotype: The junction and the germline gene differ at one end; a read error may be behind it. V is TRBV7-2 and J is TRBJ2-1, with 10 bases matching TRBD2. Looked up from germline, CDR1 is SGHTA and CDR2 is FQGNSA. The CDR3 length is 15 residues. The CDR3 here is CASSLLAGVYNVQFF. CDR3 DNA: TGTGCCAGCAGCTTACTAGCGGGGGTATACAATGTGCAGTTCTTC.

This clonotype was counted many times. The genes are TRBV5-1 and TRBJ2-1; maybe TRBD1 (6 bases). The length of the CDR3 is 12 residues. Germline lookup yields CDR1 SGHRS and CDR2 YFSETQ. Between the trimmed V and J ends, which lost 0 bases and 14 bases, there was a span of 12 bases. The CDR3, as DNA: TGCGCCAGCAGCTTGGAGGGGGTAACCAAGTTCTTC. Its translation is CASSLEGVTKFF. Looking up the rest from reference TRBV5-1 and TRBJ2-1 gives the full variable domain: KAGVTQTPRYLIKTRGQQVTLSCSPISGHRSVSWYQQTPGQGLQFLFEYFSETQRNKGNFPGRFSGRQFSNSRSEMNVSTLELGDSALYLCASSLEGVTKFFGPGTRLTVL.

This clonotype has ten or more counts. This chain uses TRBV7-2 with TRBJ2-5; 10 bases match TRBD2. CDR1 is SGHTA and CDR2 is FQGNSA in the germline V gene. CDR3 size: 17 residues. V was pared by 8 bases and J by 5 bases, with 17 bases of the junction left unmatched. The CDR3 sequence is CASSPGLLAGSWETQYF. CDR3 coding DNA: TGTGCCAGCTCCCCTGGGTTACTAGCGGGGTCCTGGGAGACCCAGTACTTC.

The chain links TRBV2 to TRBJ2-7; the match to TRBD2 covers 7 bases. CDR3 length: 13 residues. V shed 9 bases and J 7 bases; nucleotides not matched to a gene: 12. CDR1 is SNHLY and CDR2 is FYNNEI in the germline V gene. The CDR3 loop reads CASLKVPAGEQYF. CDR3 DNA: TGTGCCAGTCTGAAGGTTCCAGCGGGGGAGCAGTACTTC.

A remark on this clonotype: One end of the junction is discordant with germline, which a read error may explain. The chain has TRBV4-3 and TRBJ2-6; D is ambiguous. The CDR3 totals 15 residues. Germline loops: CDR1 LGHNA, CDR2 YSLEER. CDR3 nucleotide sequence: TGCGCCAGCAGCCCCCGGAGTGCTGGGGTCAACGTCCTGACTTTC. It translates to CASSPRSAGVNVLTF.

This chain connects TRBV20-1 to TRBJ1-1; a possible D gene is TRBD1 (5 bases). Germline assignment: CDR1 DFQATT and CDR2 SNEGSKA (reference sequence). This CDR3 spans 15 amino acids. With 3 bases removed from V and 3 bases from J, the gap between germline ends came to 17 bases. DNA for the CDR3: TGCAGTGCTAGGGTCAGGGACCGTTTGGACACTGAAGCTTTCTTT. Its protein is CSARVRDRLDTEAFF.

Many counts were recorded for this clonotype. The rearrangement links TRBV5-6 to TRBJ2-7, with TRBD1 matching 8 bases. This CDR3 spans 14 amino acids. Trimming removed 4 bases from V and 5 bases from J; junction bases left unmatched: 8. Germline assignment: CDR1 SGHDT and CDR2 YYEEEE. The DNA for the CDR3 is TGTGCCAGCAGCCGTCGAGACAGGGGTGACGAGCAGTACTTC. Encoded protein: CASSRRDRGDEQYF.

V is TRBV6-1 and J is TRBJ2-4; weak D call: TRBD1 (5 bases). Germline CDR1 and CDR2: MNHNS and SASEGT. CDR3 length: 15 residues. V was clipped by 6 bases and J by 13 bases, with 25 bases between them. Here the CDR3 DNA reads TGTGCCAGCAGGGTAGACAGCCACTCCTACAATGAGCAGTACTTC. The encoded protein is CASRVDSHSYNEQYF.